A single sample gave rise to the 9 T cell receptor beta chains below, sequenced in a study of blood T cell repertoires in COVID-19 (dated by TCRdb to about 2020). Libraries came from the immunoSEQ multiplex PCR assay. Not all clones reach the TCRdb copy of this immuneACCESS table, which keeps in-frame sequences only. Checked studies attribute under half of the gap to unresolved V genes and leave the rest unexplained. The sample yields around 290,000 clones; approximately 86% were counted once. Of the sample, just under 1% falls within the top ten clones. The source material was PBMCs or T cells enriched from blood (not recorded which). The origin of the receptors is a woman in her twenties or thirties who had recovered from COVID-19.

The chain couples TRBV14 to TRBJ2-1; 11 bases align to TRBD1. The germline CDR1 and CDR2 sequences are SGHDN and FVKESK. This CDR3 contains 19 residues. V lost 8 bases to trimming and J lost 0 bases; unmatched junction nucleotides: 15. The CDR3: CASGGRDRGEMSSYNEQFF. The CDR3 coding sequence is TGTGCCAGCGGAGGCCGGGACAGGGGGGAAATGAGCTCCTACAATGAGCAGTTCTTC.

V gene TRBV10-3 combines with J gene TRBJ1-2; TRBD1 matches 10 bases. This CDR3 spans 14 amino acids. V lost 6 bases to trimming and J lost 5 bases; unmatched junction nucleotides: 6. CDR1 is ENHRY and CDR2 is SYGVKD in the germline V gene. The CDR3 sequence: CAISGDRGGYGYTF. CDR3 in DNA: TGTGCCATCAGCGGGGACAGGGGTGGATATGGCTACACCTTC.

Note on this clone: A read error is likely, as this CDR3 ends without the conserved phenylalanine or tryptophan. The limits of the CDR3 on the DNA are not certain, so only TCRdb's listed CDR3 is given. The J gene is TRBJ2-3, the V gene TRBV6-1; TRBD2 is taken as the D call from the table, unchecked against the DNA. From germline, CDR1 is MNHNS and CDR2 SASEGT. Ends included, the CDR3 has 15 residues. CDR3 residues: CASSESVGASGGVPI.

The chain carries TRBV2 and TRBJ2-7, with a tentative D call TRBD2 (5 bases). CDR1 and CDR2 from the germline V gene are SNHLY and FYNNEI. V lost 1 base and J 1 base, leaving 8 bases between the germline ends. The CDR3 contains 14 residues. CDR3 protein: CASSEGRGSYEQYF. CDR3 nucleotide sequence: TGTGCCAGCAGTGAAGGCCGGGGATCCTACGAGCAGTACTTC.

The chain recombines TRBV30 with TRBJ2-3, with D unclear. Germline V CDR1 and CDR2: GTSNPN, SVGIG (reference sequence). With 1 base removed from V and 2 bases from J, the gap between germline ends came to 10 bases. The CDR3 covers 14 residues. The CDR3 DNA follows: TGTGCCTGGAGTGGGTACAGAGACACAGATACGCAGTATTTT. Protein: CAWSGYRDTDTQYF.

V gene TRBV5-1 combines with J gene TRBJ2-3; TRBD1 agrees at 9 bases. In germline, CDR1 is SGHRS, CDR2 YFSETQ. The V gene end was trimmed by 1 base and the J gene end by 4 bases; junction bases not matched to a gene: 4. The CDR3 runs to 15 residues. CDR3 bases: TGCGCCAGCAGCTTGCGGGGGACAGGGTCAGATACGCAGTATTTT. This encodes CASSLRGTGSDTQYF.

The chain is built from TRBV27 and TRBJ1-2; maybe TRBD1 (5 bases). V lost 5 bases and J 6 bases, leaving 13 bases between the germline ends. Germline V CDR1 and CDR2: MNHEY, SMNVEV (reference sequence). The CDR3 extends over 13 amino acids. This chain's CDR3 is CASSRRGEDGYTF. DNA of the CDR3: TGTGCCAGCAGTCGGAGGGGTGAAGATGGCTACACCTTC.

The rearrangement uses TRBV5-4 and TRBJ2-7; 10 nucleotides align to TRBD1. The CDR3 has 15 amino acids. Germline CDR1 and CDR2: SGHNT and YYREEE (reference sequence). The V segment lost 4 bases and the J segment 6 bases; nucleotides outside the gene matches: 10. CDR3 DNA: TGTGCCAGCAGCCGACAGGGGGCAAGAACGGGCGAGCAGTACTTC. Translated, it gives CASSRQGARTGEQYF.

This clone was seen once. The rearrangement links TRBV18 to TRBJ1-2; weak D call: TRBD1 (5 bases). Trimming shortened V by 3 bases and J by 5 bases, and 19 bases separated the two germline ends. CDR3 size: 16 residues. Germline V lookup: CDR1 KGHSH, CDR2 LQKENI. The CDR3 DNA reads TGTGCCAGCTCACCTACCCCAGGGTTTACCCCTTATGGCTACACCTTC. This gives the protein CASSPTPGFTPYGYTF.